This T cell receptor beta chain was found in a study of T cells in women clearing cervical HPV infection. Profiled with immunoSEQ multiplex PCR; TCRdb holds only in-frame clones, not every one. The sample totals around 19,000 clones; its top ten clones hold about 15%. Concerning this clone itself: Coverage ceases 3 residues before the CDR3 finishes, and the germline J gene fills in the end.

Looked up from germline, CDR1 is SGHRS and CDR2 is YFSETQ. This CDR3 is built from 13 residues. V lost 4 bases and J 5 bases, leaving 10 bases between the germline ends. V is TRBV5-1 and J is TRBJ1-5; maybe TRBD1 (6 bases). This receptor was identified in a woman aged 18 to 75 with a cervical HPV16 infection that either progressed to CIN3+ or cleared (not recorded which). Input material: blood buffy coat. The CDR3 loop reads CASSAQGDQPQHF. CDR3 bases read: TGCGCCAGCAGCGCACAGGGAGATCAGCCC. The full variable domain, completed using reference TRBV5-1 and TRBJ1-5, is KAGVTQTPRYLIKTRGQQVTLSCSPISGHRSVSWYQQTPGQGLQFLFEYFSETQRNKGNFPGRFSGRQFSNSRSEMNVSTLELGDSALYLCASSAQGDQPQHFGDGTRLSIL.